Shown below are 31 T cell receptor beta chains from a single sample sequenced in a study of blood T cell repertoires in COVID-19. Libraries were prepared by immunoSEQ multiplex PCR; TCRdb keeps only in-frame clonotypes and omits some of them. The table shows around 50,000 clones, with roughly 82% occurring only once. The sequencing sample was made of peripheral blood. The receptors here all came from a woman aged 55-69 years with acute or convalescent COVID-19.

DNA for the CDR3: TGTGCCAGCAGCACCCGGGACAGGGGGCGGTGGTCCGGGGAGCTGTTTTTT. It specifies CASSTRDRGRWSGELFF. The chain joins TRBV5-8 to TRBJ2-2, with 12 bases fitting TRBD1. Germline lookup yields CDR1 SGHTS and CDR2 YDEGEE. With 4 bases clipped from V and 6 bases from J, the junction kept 10 bases outside the gene matches. The CDR3 runs to 17 residues.

In its sample, this clone was seen once. The chain has TRBV14 and TRBJ1-2, with TRBD1 matching over 7 bases. J gave up 8 bases and V 9 bases, and 9 bases lay outside the gene matches. The CDR3 length is 12 residues. Germline V gene sequence: CDR1 SGHDN, CDR2 FVKESK. CDR3: CASADRSLGYTF. CDR3 bases: TGTGCCAGTGCGGACAGGTCCCTAGGCTACACCTTC.

The chain combines TRBV19 with TRBJ2-3; 9 nucleotides line up with TRBD2. Germline CDR1 LNHDA, CDR2 SQIVND (reference sequence). The CDR3 has 18 residues. V was pared by 0 bases and J by 6 bases, with 13 bases of the junction left unmatched. The chain's CDR3 is CASSIDQFGLAGRDTQYF. In nucleotides, the CDR3 is TGTGCCAGTAGTATAGATCAGTTTGGCCTAGCGGGAAGGGATACGCAGTATTTT.

The chain uses TRBV5-1 and TRBJ2-2; 8 positions match TRBD2. V shed 0 bases and J 3 bases; nucleotides not matched to a gene: 7. The CDR3 runs 17 residues. Germline values: CDR1 SGHRS, CDR2 YFSETQ. CDR3 sequence reads: CASSLGITSGDTGELFF. The CDR3 coding sequence is TGCGCCAGCAGCTTGGGAATTACTAGCGGCGACACCGGGGAGCTGTTTTTT.

In DNA form, the CDR3 reads TGTGCCAGTAGTATGGGAGCGGGGGGCCTTGGGGAGCAGTTCTTC. Residues: CASSMGAGGLGEQFF. The chain employs TRBV19 and TRBJ2-1; TRBD2 matches at 9 bases. This CDR3 contains 15 residues. CDR1 LNHDA and CDR2 SQIVND come from the germline V gene (reference sequence). V dropped 3 bases and J dropped 10; count of bases not matched to a gene: 10.

The V and J genes are TRBV6-5 and TRBJ2-1, with TRBD2 identical over 10 bases. Germline CDR1 and CDR2: MNHEY and SVGAGI. The V gene end was trimmed by 6 bases and the J gene end by 3 bases; junction bases not matched to a gene: 5. This CDR3 has 15 amino acids. CDR3 protein: CASRTIAGGYNEQFF. CDR3 in DNA: TGTGCCAGCAGGACCATAGCGGGAGGCTACAATGAGCAGTTCTTC.

The V call is TRBV3-1 (or the pseudogene TRBV3-2), the J call TRBJ1-1; TRBD1 matches 7 bases. Germline V CDR1 and CDR2: LGHDT, YNNKEL (reference sequence). This CDR3 has 14 residues. The junction had 3 bases not matched to a gene; V was cut back by 4 bases and J by 1 base. The DNA for the CDR3 is TGTGCCAGCAGCCTAGGGGGCGGGAACACTGAAGCTTTCTTT. Its translation: CASSLGGGNTEAFF.

This clone has just one count. The rearrangement uses TRBV27 and TRBJ2-2, with D perhaps matching TRBD2 (6 bases). This CDR3 comprises 17 residues. The germline V gene encodes CDR1 MNHEY and CDR2 SMNVEV (reference sequence). V lost 3 bases and J lost 0, with 14 bases in between. CDR3 amino acids: CASSLTRFTANTGELFF. The CDR3 nucleotides read TGTGCCAGCAGTTTGACTAGATTTACGGCGAACACCGGGGAGCTGTTTTTT.

This clone was counted a few times. V is TRBV7-6 and J is TRBJ2-1, with D perhaps TRBD2 (5 bases). The CDR3 covers 18 residues. Trimming stripped 2 bases from V and 2 bases from J, with 19 bases between. Germline loops: CDR1 SGHVS, CDR2 FNYEAQ. The CDR3 DNA reads as TGTGCCAGCAGCTTAACGGACCAGCGGAGACTACCCTACAATGAGCAGTTCTTC. Translated: CASSLTDQRRLPYNEQFF.

V gene TRBV28 combines with J gene TRBJ1-3; D is unclear. Germline-derived CDR1 and CDR2 are MDHEN and SYDVKM. The CDR3 covers 16 residues. V lost 3 bases and J lost 0, with 12 bases in between. The CDR3 nucleotides are TGTGCCAGCAGTTTTTCGGGTCTGAACTCTGGAAACACCATATATTTT. Amino acid sequence: CASSFSGLNSGNTIYF.

The V and J genes are TRBV30 and TRBJ1-4, with D hard to call. CDR1 is GTSNPN and CDR2 is SVGIG in the germline V gene (reference sequence). The CDR3 sequence is 13 residues long. Trimming shortened V by 6 bases and J by 2 bases, and 10 bases separated the two germline ends. The chain's CDR3 is CACQQYTNEKLFF. DNA for the CDR3: TGTGCCTGCCAACAGTATACTAATGAAAAACTGTTTTTT.

This chain uses TRBV5-6 with TRBJ1-1; D remains unclear. CDR3 length: 14 amino acids. Germline CDR1 and CDR2: SGHDT and YYEEEE. Deletions cut 1 base from V and 4 bases from J, with 11 bases between. The CDR3 loop is CASSLNRLRTEAFF. Written as DNA, the CDR3 is TGTGCCAGCAGCTTGAACAGATTGCGCACTGAAGCTTTCTTT.

This clone has just a few counts. The identical CDR3 is also encoded by other nucleotide sequences in the sample. CDR3 protein: CASSSRQGGNQPQHF. The CDR3 nucleotides read TGTGCCAGTAGTTCAAGACAGGGAGGCAATCAGCCCCAGCATTTT. The chain combines TRBV19 with TRBJ1-5; 7 bases align to TRBD1. This CDR3 has 15 amino acids. Germline V gives CDR1 LNHDA, CDR2 SQIVND (reference sequence). The V gene end was trimmed by 5 bases and the J gene end by 2 bases; junction bases not matched to a gene: 6. Full variable domain (rest looked up from reference TRBV19 and TRBJ1-5): DGGITQSPKYLFRKEGQNVTLSCEQNLNHDAMYWYRQDPGQGLRLIYYSQIVNDFQKGDIAEGYSVSREKKESFPLTVTSAQKNPTAFYLCASSSRQGGNQPQHFGDGTRLSIL.

The V gene is TRBV3-1 (or the pseudogene TRBV3-2), the J gene TRBJ1-6; D might be TRBD1 (5 bases). Germline CDR1 reads LGHDT; CDR2 reads YNNKEL (reference sequence). The CDR3 is 11 residues long. V lost 4 bases to trimming and J lost 14 bases, with 9 bases between them. The CDR3 DNA sequence: TGTGCCAGCAGCCTGGGGACTGCCCTCCACTTT. Translation gives CASSLGTALHF.

The gene calls are TRBV6-6 and TRBJ1-5; D is ambiguous. The length of the CDR3 is 16 residues. CDR1 is MNHNY, CDR2 SVGAGI, per germline (reference sequence). Trimming stripped 3 bases from V and 3 bases from J, with 15 bases between. Here the CDR3 DNA reads TGTGCCAGCAGTTATCCCGTGGTGAGTCCCAATCAGCCCCAGCATTTT. It encodes CASSYPVVSPNQPQHF.

The rearrangement uses TRBV19 and TRBJ2-2, with D tentatively TRBD2 (6 bases). The germline V gene encodes CDR1 LNHDA and CDR2 SQIVND (reference sequence). The CDR3 loop spans 14 amino acids. V was shortened by 5 bases and J by 2 bases, with 9 bases between the two germline ends. The CDR3 nucleotides read TGTGCCAGTAGTTCGGGACTTAACACCGGGGAGCTGTTTTTT. It codes for CASSSGLNTGELFF.

The chain employs TRBV19 and TRBJ1-4; TRBD1 matches at 10 bases. This CDR3 region has 17 residues. Germline CDR1 LNHDA, CDR2 SQIVND (reference sequence). J lost 8 bases, V lost 8 bases, and 17 bases had no gene match. The CDR3 DNA sequence: TGTGCCAGTCGACGCGGGACAGGGGCCGGGCAGGAGGAAAAACTGTTTTTT. This sequence encodes CASRRGTGAGQEEKLFF.

The chain combines TRBV2 with TRBJ1-4, with TRBD1 matching 8 bases. The V segment lost 5 bases and the J segment 0 bases; nucleotides outside the gene matches: 2. Germline assignment: CDR1 SNHLY and CDR2 FYNNEI. The CDR3 extends over 15 amino acids. CDR3 DNA sequence: TGTGCCAGCAGTCCGGACAGGGCAACTAATGAAAAACTGTTTTTT. The encoded protein is CASSPDRATNEKLFF.

J is TRBJ2-2 and V is TRBV7-2; D may be TRBD1 (6 bases). The ends were cut back, 2 bases at V and 2 bases at J, with 12 bases in the middle. The CDR3 sequence is 16 residues long. Germline loops: CDR1 SGHTA, CDR2 FQGNSA. CDR3 protein: CASSLQGTKNTGELFF. CDR3 nucleotide sequence: TGTGCCAGCAGCTTACAGGGGACCAAAAACACCGGGGAGCTGTTTTTT.

The V call is TRBV3-1 (or the pseudogene TRBV3-2), the J call TRBJ1-6; tentative D call: TRBD1 (5 bases). Looked up from germline, CDR1 is LGHDT and CDR2 is YNNKEL (reference sequence). CDR3 length: 15 residues. V was clipped by 0 bases and J by 10 bases, with 13 bases between them. CDR3 protein: CASSQESRGGSPLHF. DNA of the CDR3: TGTGCCAGCAGCCAAGAGTCAAGGGGTGGCTCACCCCTCCACTTT.

The gene calls are TRBV5-1 and TRBJ1-2, with TRBD1 as a possible D gene (6 bases). The CDR3 extends over 15 amino acids. From germline, CDR1 is SGHRS and CDR2 YFSETQ. Deletions cut 4 bases from V and 9 bases from J, with 22 bases between. The CDR3 protein is CASSATQGGRRSYTF. The CDR3 DNA reads TGCGCCAGCAGCGCAACCCAAGGGGGACGACGAAGCTACACCTTC.

The rearrangement links TRBV6-1 to TRBJ2-5, with D maybe TRBD1 (5 bases). V was cut by 3 bases and J by 5 bases, with 13 bases left in between. The germline CDR1 and CDR2 sequences are MNHNS and SASEGT. The CDR3 consists of 14 residues. The CDR3 region has the DNA TGTGCCAGCAGTGAGGTCCAGGGAACGGAGACCCAGTACTTC. Residues: CASSEVQGTETQYF.

The chain links TRBV9 to TRBJ2-7, with D possibly TRBD2 on 5 matching bases. Germline CDR1 is SGDLS and CDR2 is YYNGEE. The CDR3 is made up of 16 amino acids. V lost 0 bases and J 4 bases, leaving 17 bases between the germline ends. The CDR3 sequence is CASSVAGSGVIYEQYF. Written as DNA, the CDR3 is TGTGCCAGCAGCGTAGCTGGGAGCGGCGTAATTTACGAGCAGTACTTC.

The chain recombines TRBV6-1 with TRBJ1-2; no definite D call. CDR1 is MNHNS and CDR2 is SASEGT in the germline V gene. Trimming removed 0 bases at V and 4 bases at J, with 12 bases between. The CDR3 contains 15 residues. CDR3 region: CASSEALDTFYGYTF. The CDR3 DNA follows: TGTGCCAGCAGTGAAGCGCTTGACACCTTCTATGGCTACACCTTC.

This rearrangement joins TRBV30 to TRBJ1-5, with 8 bases identical to TRBD1. V dropped 2 bases and J dropped 4; count of bases not matched to a gene: 10. The CDR3 length is 16 residues. Germline CDR1 reads GTSNPN; CDR2 reads SVGIG (reference sequence). CDR3 in DNA: TGTGCCTGGAGTTTACCTTGGACAGGGAAAAATCAGCCCCAGCATTTT. Translated: CAWSLPWTGKNQPQHF.

This clone was detected once. The chain links TRBV19 to TRBJ2-2, with no clear D. V was trimmed by 5 bases and J by 1 base, leaving 8 bases between them. This CDR3 is built from 14 residues. Germline V lookup: CDR1 LNHDA, CDR2 SQIVND (reference sequence). In nucleotides, the CDR3 is TGTGCCAGTAGTTTAAACAGGAACACCGGGGAGCTGTTTTTT. Protein: CASSLNRNTGELFF.

The chain is built from TRBV27 and TRBJ1-2; 8 nucleotides agree with TRBD1. CDR1 and CDR2 (germline): MNHEY, SMNVEV (reference sequence). V trimming: 8 bases; J trimming: 6 bases; junction bases outside the gene matches: 8. There are 13 residues in the CDR3. CDR3 protein: CASSRTGSHGYTF. The CDR3 nucleotides are TGTGCCAGCTCTAGGACAGGGTCCCATGGCTACACCTTC.

The rearrangement joins TRBV28 to TRBJ1-4; 11 nucleotides align to TRBD1. The V and J ends lost 5 bases and 7 bases, in that order; junction bases with no gene match: 9. Germline CDR1 MDHEN, CDR2 SYDVKM. The CDR3 has 16 residues. CDR3 sequence reads: CASSPGQGVTSEKLFF. CDR3 in DNA: TGTGCCAGCAGTCCGGGACAGGGGGTGACTTCTGAAAAACTGTTTTTT.

The gene calls are TRBV7-9 and TRBJ1-1; TRBD1 might be the D (6 bases). The V end lost 4 bases, the J end lost 1 base, and 13 bases lay between the germline ends. The CDR3 is 15 amino acids. Germline V CDR1 and CDR2: SEHNR, FQNEAQ (reference sequence). This CDR3 is CASSWGTRTNTEAFF. The CDR3 nucleotides read TGTGCCAGCAGCTGGGGGACAAGGACGAACACTGAAGCTTTCTTT.

This chain links TRBV18 with TRBJ1-1; D remains unclear. CDR1 is KGHSH, CDR2 LQKENI, per germline. The V end was cut by 2 bases, the J end by 1 base, with 14 bases between. The CDR3 extends over 16 amino acids. CDR3 in amino acids: CASSPARSPRNTEAFF. As DNA, the CDR3 is TGTGCCAGCTCACCAGCGAGGTCCCCTCGGAACACTGAAGCTTTCTTT.

This chain links TRBV6-5 with TRBJ2-1; TRBD2 matches 8 bases. V was pared by 5 bases and J by 2 bases, with 5 bases of the junction left unmatched. Germline assignment: CDR1 MNHEY and CDR2 SVGAGI. The CDR3 has 15 amino acids. The CDR3 loop reads CASSPLSGAYNEQFF. CDR3 nucleotides: TGTGCCAGCAGTCCACTTAGCGGGGCCTACAATGAGCAGTTCTTC.